This TCR beta chain was retrieved from a study of regulatory T cells in long-lasting Graves disease. Libraries of TCR beta came from iRepertoire HTBI primers plus Arm-PCR of CDR3 regions. TCRdb analysed the multiplex PCR reads with MiXCR anew, one entry per CDR3 protein. This table holds 540,000 or so distinct CDR3 sequences, 13% found once. Indicated time point: newly diagnosed GD, antithyroid drugs for less than 3 months. Construction of the TCR library relied on RNA isolated from PBMCs. The CDR3 extends over 16 amino acids. Germline CDR1 and CDR2: SGDLS and YYNGEE. V shed 2 bases and J shed 8 bases, with 20 bases lying between them. There are many counts of this clonotype. This same sample was also part of a study on T cells in Graves' hyperthyroidism and ophthalmopathy. As that study records: Graves' hyperthyroidism without ophthalmopathy progression within 18 months was termed stable. The primer set for the first-round RT-PCR of the TCR CDR3 was HTBI.

The receptor's source is a man between 25 and 39 years old with Graves disease. V gene TRBV9 combines with J gene TRBJ2-1, with D perhaps matching TRBD1 (6 bases). Sequenced material: peripheral blood mononuclear cells (PBMCs), taken at new diagnosis, from a patient treated with antithyroid drugs. CDR3: CASSVPGSAGVHEQFF. The CDR3 DNA follows: TGTGCCAGCAGCGTCCCGGGTTCGGCAGGGGTCCATGAGCAGTTCTTC.